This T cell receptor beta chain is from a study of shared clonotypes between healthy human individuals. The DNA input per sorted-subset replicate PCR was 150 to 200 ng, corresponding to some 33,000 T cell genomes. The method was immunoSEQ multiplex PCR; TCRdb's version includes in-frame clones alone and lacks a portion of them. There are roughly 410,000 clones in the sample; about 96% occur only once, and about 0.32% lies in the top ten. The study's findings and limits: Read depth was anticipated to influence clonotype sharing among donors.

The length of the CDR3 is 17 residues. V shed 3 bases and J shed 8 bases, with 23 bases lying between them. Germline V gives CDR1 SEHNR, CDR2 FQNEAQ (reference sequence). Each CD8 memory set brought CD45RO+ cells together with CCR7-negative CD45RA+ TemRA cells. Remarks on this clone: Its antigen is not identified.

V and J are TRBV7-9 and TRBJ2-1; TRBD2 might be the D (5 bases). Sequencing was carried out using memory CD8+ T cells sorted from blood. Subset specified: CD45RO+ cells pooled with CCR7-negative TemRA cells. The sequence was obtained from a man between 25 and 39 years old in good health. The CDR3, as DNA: TGTGCCAGCAGCTTTAGAGCTTTCCGGCGGGCTGGCGATGAGCAGTTCTTC. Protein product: CASSFRAFRRAGDEQFF.